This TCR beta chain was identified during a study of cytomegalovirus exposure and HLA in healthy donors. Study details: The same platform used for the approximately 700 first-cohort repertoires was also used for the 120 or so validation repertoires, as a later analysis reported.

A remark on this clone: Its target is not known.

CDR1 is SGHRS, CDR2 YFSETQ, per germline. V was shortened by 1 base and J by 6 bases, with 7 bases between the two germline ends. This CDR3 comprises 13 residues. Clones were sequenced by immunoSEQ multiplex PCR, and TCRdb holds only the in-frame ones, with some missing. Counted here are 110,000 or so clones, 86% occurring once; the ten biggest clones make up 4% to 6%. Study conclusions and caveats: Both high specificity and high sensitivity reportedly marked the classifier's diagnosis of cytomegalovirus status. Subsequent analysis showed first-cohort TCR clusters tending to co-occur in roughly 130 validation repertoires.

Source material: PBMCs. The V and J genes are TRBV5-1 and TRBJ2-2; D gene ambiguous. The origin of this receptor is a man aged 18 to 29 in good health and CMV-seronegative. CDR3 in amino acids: CASSLRSAGELFF. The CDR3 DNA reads TGCGCCAGCAGCTTGCGGTCGGCCGGGGAGCTGTTTTTT.